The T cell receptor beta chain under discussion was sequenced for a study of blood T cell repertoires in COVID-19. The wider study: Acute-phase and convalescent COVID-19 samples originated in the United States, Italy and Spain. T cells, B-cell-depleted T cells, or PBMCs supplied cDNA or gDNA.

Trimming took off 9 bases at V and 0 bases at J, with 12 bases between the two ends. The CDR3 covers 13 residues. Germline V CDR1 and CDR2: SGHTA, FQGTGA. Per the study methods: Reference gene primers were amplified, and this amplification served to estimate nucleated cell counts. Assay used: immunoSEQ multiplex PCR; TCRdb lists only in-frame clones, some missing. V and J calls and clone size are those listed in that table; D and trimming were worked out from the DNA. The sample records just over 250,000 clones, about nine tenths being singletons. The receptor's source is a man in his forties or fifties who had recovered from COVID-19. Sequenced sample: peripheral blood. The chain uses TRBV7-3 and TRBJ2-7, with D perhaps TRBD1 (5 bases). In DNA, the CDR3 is TGTGCCAGACAAGGGGAAGGCTCCTACGAGCAGTACTTC. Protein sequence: CARQGEGSYEQYF.